This T cell receptor (beta chain) was sequenced in a study of T cell responses to AZD1222 COVID-19 vaccine. Repertoires were generated with immunoSEQ multiplex PCR, while TCRdb's copy carries only in-frame clones and drops some. The sample has 120,000 to 150,000 clones; 92% are singletons. V lost 0 bases and J lost 3, with 0 bases in between. This CDR3 spans 12 amino acids. Germline-derived CDR1 and CDR2 are GTSNPN and SVGIG (reference sequence). The rearrangement links TRBV30 to TRBJ1-6; D is uncertain. The material was peripheral blood, obtained 28 days after the second AZD1222 dose. The TCR was taken from an adult who received the AZD1222 COVID-19 vaccine. CDR3 DNA sequence: TGTGCCTGGAGTGTCTATAATTCACCCCTCCACTTT. Protein product: CAWSVYNSPLHF.